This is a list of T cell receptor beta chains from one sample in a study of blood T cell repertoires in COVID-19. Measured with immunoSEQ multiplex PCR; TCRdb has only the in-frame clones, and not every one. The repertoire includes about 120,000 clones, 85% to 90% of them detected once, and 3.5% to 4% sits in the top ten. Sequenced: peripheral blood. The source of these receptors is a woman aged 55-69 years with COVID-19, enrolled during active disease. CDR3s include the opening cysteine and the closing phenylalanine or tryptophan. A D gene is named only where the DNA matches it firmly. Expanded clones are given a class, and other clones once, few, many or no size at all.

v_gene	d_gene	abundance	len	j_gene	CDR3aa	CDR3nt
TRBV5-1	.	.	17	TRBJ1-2	CASSLGQGKARDYGYTF	TGCGCCAGCAGCTTGGGGCAGGGCAAAGCTAGAGACTATGGCTACACCTTC
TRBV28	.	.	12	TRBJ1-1	CACAGGLGEAFF	TGTGCGTGCGCTGGGGGCCTCGGTGAAGCTTTCTTT
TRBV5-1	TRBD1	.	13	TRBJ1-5	CASSSQGGQPQHF	TGCGCCAGCAGCTCCCAGGGGGGTCAGCCCCAGCATTTT
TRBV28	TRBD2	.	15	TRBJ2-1	CASSLLRDYYNEQFF	TGTGCCAGCAGCTTGCTCCGGGACTACTACAATGAGCAGTTCTTC
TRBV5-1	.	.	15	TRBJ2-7	CASSLVQGSLYEQYF	TGCGCCAGCAGCTTGGTGCAGGGAAGCCTCTACGAGCAGTACTTC
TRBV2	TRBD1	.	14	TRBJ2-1	CASRGDRTPNEQFF	TGTGCCAGCAGGGGGGACAGGACGCCCAATGAGCAGTTCTTC
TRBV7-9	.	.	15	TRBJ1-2	CASTSTGPSLDGYTF	TGTGCCAGCACCTCCACAGGGCCCAGTCTGGACGGCTACACCTTC
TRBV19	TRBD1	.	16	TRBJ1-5	CASNLDPGQGNQPQHF	TGTGCCAGTAACCTTGATCCTGGACAGGGCAATCAGCCCCAGCATTTT
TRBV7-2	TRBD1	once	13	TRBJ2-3	CASSLDRGDTQYF	TGTGCCAGCAGCCTGGACAGGGGAGATACGCAGTATTTT
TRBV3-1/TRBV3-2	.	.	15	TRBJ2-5	CASSPQTIGQETQYF	TGTGCCAGCAGCCCCCAAACTATCGGACAAGAGACCCAGTACTTC
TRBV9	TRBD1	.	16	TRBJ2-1	CASSTPRDRLNNEQFF	TGTGCCAGCAGCACCCCCCGGGACAGGCTTAACAATGAGCAGTTCTTC
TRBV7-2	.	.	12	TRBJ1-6	CASSNRASPLHF	TGTGCCAGCAGCAACAGGGCTTCACCCCTCCACTTT
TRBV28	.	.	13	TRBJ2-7	CASSFATRYEQYF	TGTGCCAGCAGTTTTGCCACGAGGTACGAGCAGTACTTC
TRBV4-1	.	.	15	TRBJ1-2	CASSQGQGSRYGYTF	TGCGCCAGCAGCCAAGGGCAGGGAAGTCGATATGGCTACACCTTC
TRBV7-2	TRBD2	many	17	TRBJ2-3	CASSFLSAGGRSDTQYF	TGTGCCAGCAGCTTTCTTTCAGCGGGGGGGAGAAGCGATACGCAGTATTTT
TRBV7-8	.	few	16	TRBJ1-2	CASSLVAGAANYGYTF	TGTGCCAGCAGCTTAGTCGCAGGGGCGGCTAACTATGGCTACACCTTC
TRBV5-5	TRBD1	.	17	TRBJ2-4	CASSYNPGGASKNIQYF	TGTGCCAGCAGCTATAACCCAGGGGGCGCTTCCAAAAACATTCAGTACTTC
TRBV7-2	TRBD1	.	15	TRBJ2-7	CASSLEEAGGYEQYF	TGTGCCAGCAGCTTAGAGGAGGCAGGGGGCTACGAGCAGTACTTC
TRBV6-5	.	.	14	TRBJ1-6	CASSNTNRVSPLHF	TGTGCCAGCAGTAACACCAACAGGGTTTCACCCCTCCACTTT
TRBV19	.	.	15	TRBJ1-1	CASSIVTGGGSEAFF	TGTGCCAGTAGTATAGTTACTGGGGGCGGGTCTGAAGCTTTCTTT
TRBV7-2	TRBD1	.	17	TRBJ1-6	CASSLYSGTGSNSPLHF	TGTGCCAGCAGCTTATATTCGGGGACAGGTTCAAATTCACCCCTCCACTTT
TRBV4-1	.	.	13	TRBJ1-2	CASSQPPGSGYTF	TGCGCCAGCAGCCAACCTCCCGGGTCGGGCTACACCTTC
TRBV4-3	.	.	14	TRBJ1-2	CASSLSGGAYGYTF	TGCGCCAGCAGCCTCTCCGGGGGGGCTTATGGCTACACCTTC
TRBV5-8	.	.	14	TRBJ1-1	CASSPRGRGTEAFF	TGTGCCAGCAGCCCGAGAGGTCGTGGCACTGAAGCTTTCTTT
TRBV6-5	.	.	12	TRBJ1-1	CATYLRAGEAFF	TGTGCCACCTACTTGAGGGCGGGTGAAGCTTTCTTT
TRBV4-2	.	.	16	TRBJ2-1	CASSHPGLRFTKRQFF	TGTGCCAGCAGCCACCCGGGACTCAGATTTACGAAGCGACAGTTCTTC
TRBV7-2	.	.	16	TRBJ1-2	CASSLVGTRLVYGYTF	TGTGCCAGCAGCTTAGTGGGGACTCGGTTGGTCTATGGCTACACCTTC
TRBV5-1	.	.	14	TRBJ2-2	CASSFGPSAGELFF	TGCGCCAGCAGCTTTGGCCCCTCTGCCGGGGAGCTGTTTTTT
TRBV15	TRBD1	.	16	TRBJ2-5	CATSRSKGQGQETQYF	TGTGCCACCAGCAGATCCAAGGGACAGGGACAAGAGACCCAGTACTTC
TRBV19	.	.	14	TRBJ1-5	CASSISGGYQPQHF	TGTGCCAGTAGTATCTCGGGAGGGTATCAGCCCCAGCATTTT
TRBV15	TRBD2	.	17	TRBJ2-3	CATSRGSGTSRADTQYF	TGTGCCACCAGCCGAGGGTCCGGGACTAGCCGGGCAGATACGCAGTATTTT
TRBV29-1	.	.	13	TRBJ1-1	CSVGTSTGTEAFF	TGCAGCGTGGGGACATCTACAGGGACTGAAGCTTTCTTT